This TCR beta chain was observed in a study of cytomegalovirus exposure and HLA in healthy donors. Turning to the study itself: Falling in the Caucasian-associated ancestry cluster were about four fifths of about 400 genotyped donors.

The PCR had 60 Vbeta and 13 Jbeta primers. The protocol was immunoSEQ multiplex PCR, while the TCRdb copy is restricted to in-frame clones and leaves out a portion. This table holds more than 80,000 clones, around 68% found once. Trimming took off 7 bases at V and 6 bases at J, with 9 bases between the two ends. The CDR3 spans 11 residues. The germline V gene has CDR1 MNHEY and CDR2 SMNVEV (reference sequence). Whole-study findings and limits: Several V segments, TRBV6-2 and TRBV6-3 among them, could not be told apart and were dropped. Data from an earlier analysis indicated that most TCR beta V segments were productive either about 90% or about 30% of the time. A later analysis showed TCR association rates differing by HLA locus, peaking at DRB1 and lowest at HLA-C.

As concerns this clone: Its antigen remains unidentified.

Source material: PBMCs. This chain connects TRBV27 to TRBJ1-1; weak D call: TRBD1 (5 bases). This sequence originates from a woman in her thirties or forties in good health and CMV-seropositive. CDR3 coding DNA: TGTGCCAGCACTCGGGGGGCTGAAGCTTTCTTT. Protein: CASTRGAEAFF.